These T cell receptor beta chains were read from a single sample in a study of T cell therapy after organ transplantation. Sequencing used immunoSEQ multiplex PCR; TCRdb keeps in-frame clones, though not all of them. The sample lists roughly 2,300 clones, roughly four fifths occurring once. No cognate antigen is known for these TCRs. Sequencing used CD8+ T cells from blood, obtained before autologous CMV-specific T cell therapy. The receptors were sampled from a human patient who had received a solid organ transplant and had CMV disease. The CDR3 runs from the conserved cysteine through the conserved F or W. A D gene is named only where the DNA matches it firmly. Rows give clone size only sometimes, using once, few, many, or a class for an expanded clone.

.	.	TRBV5-4	TRBJ1-1	TGTGCCAGCAGCCAAGATCTAAACACTGAAGCTTTCTTT	CASSQDLNTEAFF
TRBD2	.	TRBV28	TRBJ2-7	TGTGCCAGCAGTTTGGGGACTAGCGGAGTGCGGTACGAGCAGTACTTC	CASSLGTSGVRYEQYF
.	.	TRBV6-1	TRBJ1-4	TGTGCCAGCAGTCGGGACGCTTCTAATGAAAAACTGTTTTTT	CASSRDASNEKLFF
.	once	TRBV29-1	TRBJ1-1	TGCAGCGTTGGTGGTAGGGACACTGAAGCTTTCTTT	CSVGGRDTEAFF
TRBD2	.	TRBV9	TRBJ2-2	TGTGCCAGCAGCGTAAGCGGGACCGATGCCGGGGAGCTGTTTTTT	CASSVSGTDAGELFF
.	.	TRBV11-2	TRBJ1-2	TGTGCCAGCAGCCCGCGAACTCGGGCCGATGGCTACACCTTC	CASSPRTRADGYTF
.	.	TRBV9	TRBJ2-3	TGTGCCAGCAGCCCACGAAAGGGGTCACGCACAGATACGCAGTATTTT	CASSPRKGSRTDTQYF
TRBD1	medium-sized	TRBV10-3	TRBJ2-5	TGTGCCATCAGTGAGGGGACAGGCCAAGAGACCCAGTACTTC	CAISEGTGQETQYF
TRBD2	once	TRBV11-2	TRBJ2-1	TGTGCCAGCAGCCGCGGGGGCGGGAGGGGCAATGAGCAGTTCTTC	CASSRGGGRGNEQFF
.	.	TRBV10-1	TRBJ2-3	TGCGCCAGCAGTGAAGTCCTCACAGATACGCAGTATTTT	CASSEVLTDTQYF
.	.	TRBV7-8	TRBJ2-5	TGTGCCAGCGCCCTTGGGGAGGAGACCCAGTACTTC	CASALGEETQYF
TRBD2	.	TRBV7-2	TRBJ2-1	TGTGCCAGCAGCTTAGCGGGAGGGGAGCAGTTCTTC	CASSLAGGEQFF
TRBD2	.	TRBV4-1	TRBJ2-1	TGCGCCAGCAGCCAAACTAGCGGGAGAGTAAGCAATGAGCAGTTCTTC	CASSQTSGRVSNEQFF
.	.	TRBV7-8	TRBJ2-7	TGTGCCAGCAGCGCTCTACCATACGAGCAGTACTTC	CASSALPYEQYF
.	.	TRBV27	TRBJ2-5	TGTGCCAGCCGCCCGCGGTTCGGGGAGACCCAGTACTTC	CASRPRFGETQYF
.	.	TRBV11-2	TRBJ2-5	TGTGCCAGCAGCGGGCGACAGGCACAAGAGACCCAGTACTTC	CASSGRQAQETQYF
.	.	TRBV7-9	TRBJ2-1	TGTGCCAGCAGCCTGGGCCGTAATGAGCAGTTCTTC	CASSLGRNEQFF
.	.	TRBV29-1	TRBJ2-2	TGCAGCGTTGAACAGGGCACCGGGGAGCTGTTTTTT	CSVEQGTGELFF
TRBD1	.	TRBV13	TRBJ2-3	TGTGCCAGCAGTCCAGAGGGGCAGGGGGCGCTTAGCACAGATACGCAGTATTTT	CASSPEGQGALSTDTQYF
.	.	TRBV27	TRBJ1-4	TGTGCCAGCAGGGGGCTGGGCGAAAAACTGTTTTTT	CASRGLGEKLFF
.	.	TRBV19	TRBJ2-5	TGTGCCAGTAGTATAAGCAGGGCCGTACAAGAGACCCAGTACTTC	CASSISRAVQETQYF
TRBD2	.	TRBV5-6	TRBJ2-2	TGTGCCAGCAGCTTGGGGACCCTAGCGGTCGGGGAGCTGTTTTTT	CASSLGTLAVGELFF
TRBD1	once	TRBV27	TRBJ1-1	TGTGCCAGCAGCCCCGGGACAGCGAACACTGAAGCTTTCTTT	CASSPGTANTEAFF
.	once	TRBV7-8	TRBJ2-7	TGTGCCAGCAGCCTGCCGGCTCCCGACGTATCCTACGAGCAGTACTTC	CASSLPAPDVSYEQYF
.	once	TRBV7-6	TRBJ2-1	TGTGCCAGCAGCCTCGACTACAACAATGAGCAGTTCTTC	CASSLDYNNEQFF
.	.	TRBV7-8	TRBJ2-1	TGTGCCAGCAGCTTGTTTGGGCAGGACTCCTACAATGAGCAGTTCTTC	CASSLFGQDSYNEQFF
.	.	TRBV2	TRBJ2-7	TGTGCCAGCAGTGGGCAGGGCGATATGACCTACGAGCAGTACTTC	CASSGQGDMTYEQYF
TRBD1	.	TRBV7-2	TRBJ2-2	TGTGCCAGCAAGCCAGGGGGCGCAAGGGCCGGGGAGCTGTTTTTT	CASKPGGARAGELFF
TRBD2	.	TRBV15	TRBJ2-5	TGTGCCACCAGCAGAGATGCGGGAGGGGGAGAGACCCAGTACTTC	CATSRDAGGGETQYF
TRBD1	.	TRBV29-1	TRBJ2-2	TGCAGCGTTCAGGACAGGGGAAACACCGGGGAGCTGTTTTTT	CSVQDRGNTGELFF
.	once	TRBV27	TRBJ2-1	TGTGCCAGCAGTTTAGGACAGTACAATGAGCAGTTCTTC	CASSLGQYNEQFF
.	.	TRBV6-1	TRBJ2-1	TGTGCCAGTAGGGGGGAGGGAGGGTCCTACAATGAGCAGTTCTTC	CASRGEGGSYNEQFF
.	.	TRBV2	TRBJ2-1	TGTGCCAGCAGTGTAGAGGGGTGGGATGAGCAGTTCTTC	CASSVEGWDEQFF
TRBD2	medium-sized	TRBV7-2	TRBJ2-2	TGTGCCACTCCCGGGACTACGAACACCGGGGAGCTGTTTTTT	CATPGTTNTGELFF
.	.	TRBV7-2	TRBJ1-6	TGTGCCAGCAGTTTAAATACAGCTACCTATAATTCACCCCTCCACTTT	CASSLNTATYNSPLHF
.	large	TRBV7-9	TRBJ1-2	TGTGCCAGCAGCTTATACAGTGGCTACACCTTC	CASSLYSGYTF
.	large	TRBV7-6	TRBJ2-7	TGTGCCAGCAGTACGGGAAGCGAGCAGTACTTC	CASSTGSEQYF